In its sample, the clone carrying this TCR beta chain was seen a few times. The antigen remains undetermined. As every portion of the isolated RNA was reverse transcribed, the sequencing read expressed TCRB transcripts. Using immunoSEQ multiplex PCR, the repertoire was profiled, and TCRdb retains in-frame clones only, with some absent. Of about 220,000 clones listed, about a tenth are singletons. This specimen belongs to a study of beta chain features in type 1 diabetes. Regarding the study as a whole: When Type 1 diabetes patients were examined, their TCRB CDR3s proved moderately but significantly shorter in all four CD4+ subsets.

Looked up from germline, CDR1 is SGHDT and CDR2 is YYEEEE. V gave up 4 bases and J gave up 9 bases, with 20 bases separating them. CDR3 length: 15 residues. The specimen was central memory CD4+ T cells from blood. This clonotype was obtained from a man aged 18 to 30 in good health. The genes are TRBV5-6 and TRBJ2-1, with a tentative D call TRBD2 (6 bases). CDR3 amino acids: CASSTQSAGPSEQFF. In DNA, the CDR3 is TGTGCCAGCAGCACCCAGTCCGCGGGGCCCAGTGAGCAGTTCTTC.